This TCR beta chain is from a study of T cell repertoires in cytomegalovirus infection. Study conclusions and caveats: Cumulative frequency (of public TCR beta family members) identified carriers of CMV plus the relevant HLA.

The CDR3 spans 16 residues. Germline CDR1 and CDR2: SGDLS and YYNGEE. The trim removed 0 bases at V and 4 bases at J, leaving 5 bases unmatched. As regards this clonotype: The antigen remains undetermined.

TCRdb itself ran the reads through MiXCR, one entry per CDR3 protein. The sample contains about 250,000 distinct CDR3 sequences, about 12% of which appear only once. The sequence was obtained from a human donor in good health (CMV status not recorded). Some clones in this sample may be carry-over from other donors' samples. The V call is TRBV9, the J call TRBJ2-1, with TRBD2 matching 9 bases. Sequenced: PBMCs. CDR3 in amino acids: CASSVEASGIYNEQFF. CDR3 DNA: TGTGCCAGCAGCGTAGAGGCTAGCGGGATATACAATGAGCAGTTCTTC.